These 29 T cell receptor beta chains came from one sample sequenced in a study of blood T cell repertoires in COVID-19. The repertoire was sequenced with immunoSEQ multiplex PCR; TCRdb's copy has only in-frame clones and lacks some. The sample includes 100,000 to 150,000 clones, 60% to 80% of them seen just once. The material sequenced was peripheral blood. The source is an older woman with acute or convalescent COVID-19.

The chain has TRBV5-6 and TRBJ2-1; TRBD2 might be the D (5 bases). The V gene's germline CDR1 is SGHDT and CDR2 YYEEEE. The CDR3 runs 12 residues. Trimming cost V 2 bases and J 7 bases, with 7 bases left between them. CDR3 nucleotides: TGTGCCAGCAGCTTCCGGGGAAATGAGCAGTTCTTC. Protein product: CASSFRGNEQFF.

This clone is deemed medium-sized. The genes are TRBV27 and TRBJ2-7, with a tentative D call TRBD1 (6 bases). This CDR3 contains 18 residues. CDR1 and CDR2 (germline): MNHEY, SMNVEV (reference sequence). Trimming cost V 2 bases and J 3 bases, with 23 bases left between them. The CDR3 nucleotides are TGTGCCAGCAGTTTACGCCCCCCGCAGGGGTGGGCCTACTACGAGCAGTACTTC. Amino acids: CASSLRPPQGWAYYEQYF.

A few counts support this clone. V and J are TRBV7-2 and TRBJ1-2, with a possible D match to TRBD1 (6 bases). The germline V and J ends were trimmed by 4 bases and 0 bases, with 9 bases remaining between them. The CDR3 totals 14 residues. Germline CDR1 and CDR2: SGHTA and FQGNSA. The CDR3 here is CASSWTDTNYGYTF. The CDR3 bases are TGTGCCAGCAGCTGGACAGATACTAACTATGGCTACACCTTC.

This clone occurred a few times. The chain has TRBV9 and TRBJ2-5; D is possibly TRBD1 (6 bases). V gave up 0 bases and J gave up 2 bases, with 11 bases separating them. This CDR3 comprises 15 residues. Germline CDR1 is SGDLS and CDR2 is YYNGEE. This CDR3 reads CASSVGKGQQETQYF. As DNA, the CDR3 is TGTGCCAGCAGCGTAGGAAAGGGACAACAAGAGACCCAGTACTTC.

V is TRBV6-2 or TRBV6-3 and J is TRBJ1-5; D possibly corresponds to TRBD1 (5 bases). V shed 2 bases and J shed 0 bases, with 11 bases lying between them. The length of the CDR3 is 16 residues. Germline V gene data show CDR1 as MNHEY and CDR2 as SVGEGT. The DNA of the CDR3 is TGTGCCAGCAGTTACCGGGGGTCGATTAGCAATCAGCCCCAGCATTTT. Translated: CASSYRGSISNQPQHF.

J is TRBJ1-4 and V is TRBV2; 8 bases are shared with TRBD1. CDR1 and CDR2 from the germline V gene are SNHLY and FYNNEI. With V trimmed by 6 bases and J by 5 bases, 5 bases remained unmatched. The CDR3 consists of 14 residues. The CDR3 DNA reads as TGTGCCAGCAGGGGACAGGACCTGAATGAAAAACTGTTTTTT. Protein product: CASRGQDLNEKLFF.

This chain uses TRBV29-1 with TRBJ2-2; TRBD1 matches at 7 bases. Germline V gene sequence: CDR1 SQVTM, CDR2 ANQGSEA. J lost 13 bases, V lost 4 bases, and 6 bases had no gene match. The CDR3 totals 11 residues. This CDR3 reads CSVGQGEGLFF. For the CDR3, the DNA is TGCAGCGTTGGTCAGGGGGAAGGGCTGTTTTTT.

V and J are TRBV6-6 and TRBJ2-7; 10 nucleotides agree with TRBD2. The germline gives CDR1 MNHNY, CDR2 SVGAGI (reference sequence). Germline trimming cut 6 bases from V and 4 bases from J; bases unmatched to any gene: 6. The CDR3 is 14 amino acids. CDR3 loop: CASRPSSGGYEQYF. The CDR3 DNA reads as TGTGCCAGCAGGCCCTCTAGCGGGGGTTACGAGCAGTACTTC.

This chain links TRBV6-5 with TRBJ2-2; 7 positions agree with TRBD2. The CDR3 is made up of 15 amino acids. Losses at the gene ends were 8 bases for V and 4 bases for J; bases not matched to a gene: 10. Germline V gene sequence: CDR1 MNHEY, CDR2 SVGAGI. The CDR3 DNA follows: TGTGCCAGCCAATCCGCAACGGGGGGCACCGGGGAGCTGTTTTTT. Encoded protein: CASQSATGGTGELFF.

The chain recombines TRBV5-5 with TRBJ1-3; D uncertain. The CDR3 runs to 17 residues. CDR1 is SGHKS, CDR2 YYEKEE, per germline (reference sequence). With 1 base removed from V and 0 bases from J, the gap between germline ends came to 14 bases. CDR3 amino acids: CASSLIPREISGNTIYF. CDR3 DNA: TGTGCCAGCAGCTTGATTCCGCGAGAAATCTCTGGAAACACCATATATTTT.

The chain carries TRBV11-2 and TRBJ2-7; D possibly corresponds to TRBD1 (6 bases). This CDR3 is built from 15 residues. Germline assignment: CDR1 SGHAT and CDR2 FQNNGV. Trimming left V 3 bases short and J 1 base short, with 13 bases between. The CDR3 reads CASSFYLGGSYEQYF. The CDR3, as DNA: TGTGCCAGCAGCTTCTACTTAGGGGGTTCCTACGAGCAGTACTTC.

The gene calls are TRBV7-8 and TRBJ2-1; 9 bases are shared with TRBD2. CDR1 is SGHVS and CDR2 is FQNEAQ in the germline V gene. The CDR3 covers 14 residues. With 3 bases clipped from V and 9 bases from J, the junction kept 6 bases outside the gene matches. The CDR3 sequence: CASSFLAGKGEQFF. The CDR3 nucleotides read TGTGCCAGCAGCTTCCTAGCGGGAAAAGGTGAGCAGTTCTTC.

V gene TRBV6-2 or TRBV6-3 combines with J gene TRBJ2-1; 10 nucleotides align to TRBD2. This CDR3 is built from 15 residues. V trimming: 5 bases; J trimming: 4 bases; junction bases outside the gene matches: 5. Germline CDR1 MNHEY, CDR2 SVGEGT. CDR3 residues: CASSRAGGQYNEQFF. In DNA form, the CDR3 reads TGTGCCAGCAGTCGAGCGGGGGGGCAGTACAATGAGCAGTTCTTC.

This clone appeared a few times. The rearrangement links TRBV15 to TRBJ1-5, with 9 positions matching TRBD1. Germline CDR1 reads LNHNV; CDR2 reads YYDKDF (reference sequence). The length of the CDR3 is 16 residues. Unmatched junction bases numbered 7, after V lost 3 bases and J lost 4 bases. The CDR3 protein is CATSRGDRVGNQPQHF. For the CDR3, the DNA is TGTGCCACCAGCAGGGGGGACAGGGTGGGTAATCAGCCCCAGCATTTT.

This chain links TRBV5-8 with TRBJ2-5; 8 bases are shared with TRBD2. Germline V gene lookup returns CDR1 SGHTS and CDR2 YDEGEE. The V gene end was trimmed by 0 bases and the J gene end by 5 bases; junction bases not matched to a gene: 3. This CDR3 contains 14 residues. As DNA, the CDR3 is TGTGCCAGCAGCTTGGGGACTAGCTGGGAGACCCAGTACTTC. Translating gives CASSLGTSWETQYF.

The chain employs TRBV4-1 and TRBJ2-3; TRBD2 aligns across 11 bases. This CDR3 contains 17 residues. J gave up 7 bases and V 0 bases, and 9 bases lay outside the gene matches. Germline-derived CDR1 and CDR2 are MGHRA and YSYEKL. The CDR3 here is CASSQDLVAGGQNTQYF. The CDR3 DNA reads as TGCGCCAGCAGCCAAGATTTAGTAGCGGGGGGGCAAAATACGCAGTATTTT.

The chain is built from TRBV9 and TRBJ2-3, with TRBD2 identical over 7 bases. The J segment lost 4 bases and the V segment lost 1 base, leaving 9 bases of the junction unmatched. Germline loops: CDR1 SGDLS, CDR2 YYNGEE. The CDR3 spans 16 residues. The DNA of the CDR3 is TGTGCCAGCAGCGTAATGGCGGGAGTGGAAGCAGATACGCAGTATTTT. This gives the protein CASSVMAGVEADTQYF.

The table lists this clone with a few counts. The chain uses TRBV20-1 and TRBJ1-1, with D tentatively TRBD1 (5 bases). The germline V gene has CDR1 DFQATT and CDR2 SNEGSKA (reference sequence). Trimming left V 3 bases short and J 4 bases short, with 6 bases between. The CDR3 extends over 11 amino acids. The CDR3 coding sequence is TGCAGTGCTAGGGGGGGCACTGAAGCTTTCTTT. It encodes CSARGGTEAFF.

The chain has TRBV5-1 and TRBJ2-7, with 10 bases lining up with TRBD2. This CDR3 has 15 residues. Per the germline V gene, CDR1 is SGHRS and CDR2 is YFSETQ. With V trimmed by 4 bases and J by 0 bases, 4 bases remained unmatched. CDR3 nucleotide sequence: TGCGCCAGCAGCCGGACTAGCGGTCTCTCCTACGAGCAGTACTTC. This codes for CASSRTSGLSYEQYF.

The chain recombines TRBV11-2 with TRBJ2-5; TRBD1 agrees at 7 bases. The length of the CDR3 is 13 residues. Germline loops: CDR1 SGHAT, CDR2 FQNNGV. V was clipped by 5 bases and J by 5 bases; unmatched bases: 5. The CDR3 sequence is CASSQQGLETQYF. The CDR3 nucleotides are TGTGCCAGCAGCCAACAGGGGCTGGAGACCCAGTACTTC.

The chain couples TRBV30 to TRBJ2-7, with 10 bases identical to TRBD1. This CDR3 comprises 14 residues. The V segment lost 4 bases and the J segment 2 bases; nucleotides outside the gene matches: 5. The V gene's germline CDR1 is GTSNPN and CDR2 SVGIG (reference sequence). The CDR3 region has the DNA TGTGCCTGGAAAGCCGGGACAGGGGCCTACGAGCAGTACTTC. It yields the protein CAWKAGTGAYEQYF. Drawing the rest from reference TRBV30 and TRBJ2-7, the complete variable domain is SQTIHQWPATLVQPVGSPLSLECTVEGTSNPNLYWYRQAAGRGLQLLFYSVGIGQISSEVPQNLSASRPQDRQFILSSKKLLLSDSGFYLCAWKAGTGAYEQYFGPGTRLTVT.

The chain employs TRBV6-5 and TRBJ2-6; the D gene is possibly TRBD1 (5 bases). The V and J ends lost 6 bases and 1 base respectively, with 10 bases between them. The CDR3 loop spans 15 amino acids. Germline V lookup: CDR1 MNHEY, CDR2 SVGAGI. The CDR3 is CASSITGSGANVLTF. CDR3 sequence (DNA): TGTGCCAGCAGCATAACAGGTTCTGGGGCCAACGTCCTGACTTTC.

The rearrangement uses TRBV27 and TRBJ1-4; no definite D call. The V end was cut by 2 bases, the J end by 3 bases, with 4 bases between. The CDR3 sequence is 13 residues long. CDR1 is MNHEY, CDR2 SMNVEV, per germline (reference sequence). Written as DNA, the CDR3 is TGTGCCAGCAGTTTACAGGCTAATGAAAAACTGTTTTTT. Translated: CASSLQANEKLFF.

On this clone itself: The junction shows a germline mismatch at one end, possibly a read error. The rearrangement uses TRBV28 and TRBJ1-5; 9 nucleotides line up with TRBD1. CDR1 and CDR2 from the germline V gene are MDHEN and SYDVKM. The CDR3 is 16 residues long. For the CDR3, the DNA is TGTGCCAACAGTTCGCCGGGACAGGGTCTCGGTCAGCCCCAGCATTTT. Residues: CANSSPGQGLGQPQHF.

V gene TRBV7-2 combines with J gene TRBJ2-5; TRBD1 matches at 8 bases. Germline V CDR1 and CDR2: SGHTA, FQGNSA. There are 15 residues in the CDR3. Losses at the gene ends were 5 bases for V and 0 bases for J; bases not matched to a gene: 5. This CDR3 is CASSPLTGDQETQYF. In DNA form, the CDR3 reads TGTGCCAGCAGCCCCCTGACAGGGGACCAAGAGACCCAGTACTTC.

The chain uses TRBV5-6 and TRBJ1-2; a weak D match, TRBD1 (5 bases). The CDR3 spans 15 residues. Germline CDR1 reads SGHDT; CDR2 reads YYEEEE. V gave up 1 base and J gave up 4 bases, with 14 bases separating them. The DNA of the CDR3 is TGTGCCAGCAGCTTGCGTAGGGGCCCGACCTATGGCTACACCTTC. It codes for CASSLRRGPTYGYTF.

The CDR3 sequence: CASSQAGGEQFF. The DNA for the CDR3 is TGTGCCAGCAGTCAAGCGGGAGGTGAGCAGTTCTTC. The chain carries TRBV6-6 and TRBJ2-1; 9 positions agree with TRBD2. This CDR3 contains 12 residues. After removal of 5 bases from V and 9 bases from J, the junction contained 2 bases not matched to a gene. CDR1 and CDR2 from the germline V gene are MNHNY and SVGAGI (reference sequence).

Only a few counts were recorded for this clone. This chain uses TRBV7-2 with TRBJ2-5; 7 nucleotides agree with TRBD1. This CDR3 has 15 residues. V was clipped by 5 bases and J by 4 bases; unmatched bases: 10. CDR1 is SGHTA and CDR2 is FQGNSA in the germline V gene. Here the CDR3 reads CASSRLDRTGETQYF. The CDR3 DNA reads as TGTGCCAGCAGCCGTCTGGACAGGACGGGAGAGACCCAGTACTTC.

CDR3 bases: TGTGCCAGCAGCCAACAGTATGGCTACACCTTC. It specifies CASSQQYGYTF. This chain links TRBV3-1 (or the pseudogene TRBV3-2) with TRBJ1-2; D remains ambiguous. V was trimmed by 2 bases and J by 5 bases, leaving 3 bases between them. Per germline, CDR1 LGHDT and CDR2 YNNKEL (reference sequence). The CDR3 contains 11 residues.